This T cell receptor beta chain was identified in a study of blood T cell repertoires in COVID-19. The CDR3 covers 14 residues. Trimming removed 0 bases from V and 7 bases from J, with 12 bases in between. The V gene's germline CDR1 is LGHDT and CDR2 YNNKEL (reference sequence). Profiled with immunoSEQ multiplex PCR; TCRdb holds only in-frame clones, not every one. The sample yields roughly 77,000 clones, roughly 89% seen once. The chain has TRBV3-1 (or the pseudogene TRBV3-2) and TRBJ1-1; TRBD1 is a possible D gene (5 bases). Sequenced: peripheral blood. The TCR comes from a middle-aged man with active COVID-19. This CDR3 reads CASSQDWGRDEAFF. CDR3 DNA: TGTGCCAGCAGCCAAGATTGGGGCAGGGATGAAGCTTTCTTT.